Listed here are 32 T cell receptor beta chains from one sample, sequenced in a study of shared clonotypes between healthy human individuals. Generated by immunoSEQ multiplex PCR, the TCRdb table keeps only in-frame clones and is missing some. The sample lists some 900,000 clones, approximately 76% occurring once. Sequenced material: memory CD4+ T cells sorted from blood. Subset indicated: CD45RA-negative fraction. These receptors were collected from a man aged 18 to 30 in good health.

The J gene is TRBJ1-1, the V gene TRBV18, with 7 bases that match TRBD1. The CDR3 is made up of 15 amino acids. The germline CDR1 and CDR2 sequences are KGHSH and LQKENI. Trimming took 6 bases from V and 0 from J; bases not matched to a gene: 7. The CDR3 is CASSLKTGLNTEAFF. In nucleotides, the CDR3 is TGTGCCAGCTCGCTCAAGACAGGGTTGAACACTGAAGCTTTCTTT. Supplemented by reference TRBV18 and TRBJ1-1, the full variable domain reads NAGVMQNPRHLVRRRGQEARLRCSPMKGHSHVYWYRQLPEEGLKFMVYLQKENIIDESGMPKERFSAEFPKEGPSILRIQQVVRGDSAAYFCASSLKTGLNTEAFFGQGTRLTVV.

This clone was seen only a few times. A read error is possible here, since a much larger clone lies one base away. The chain uses TRBV6-6 and TRBJ1-3; D is unclear. The germline V gene encodes CDR1 MNHNY and CDR2 SVGAGI (reference sequence). V was pared by 6 bases and J by 2 bases, with 2 bases between. The CDR3 runs to 11 residues. The CDR3 loop reads CASRTGNTIYF. The CDR3 DNA reads TGTGCCAGCAGGACTGGAAACACCATATATTTT.

This clone was counted at least ten times. In the same sample, other DNA sequences code for this CDR3. V and J are TRBV7-8 and TRBJ1-5; D might be TRBD1 (6 bases). V lost 0 bases, J lost 4 bases, and 7 bases lay in between. Per the germline V gene, CDR1 is SGHVS and CDR2 is FQNEAQ. The CDR3 length is 14 residues. The chain's CDR3 is CASSLATGNQPQHF. In nucleotides, the CDR3 is TGTGCCAGCAGCTTAGCCACAGGGAATCAGCCCCAGCATTTT.

The gene calls are TRBV13 and TRBJ2-7; D possibly corresponds to TRBD1 (5 bases). V shed 2 bases and J shed 6 bases, with 17 bases lying between them. Germline V lookup: CDR1 PRHDT, CDR2 FYEKMQ (reference sequence). The CDR3 consists of 15 residues. CDR3 sequence: CASSLQGPRGSEQYF. In nucleotides, the CDR3 is TGTGCCAGCAGCTTACAGGGTCCCCGCGGAAGCGAGCAGTACTTC.

The genes are TRBV29-1 and TRBJ2-2, with D perhaps matching TRBD1 or TRBD2 (6 bases each). V lost 2 bases to trimming and J lost 5 bases, with 12 bases between them. This CDR3 has 14 residues. From germline, CDR1 is SQVTM and CDR2 ANQGSEA. The CDR3 spells CSVELGGQTGELFF. CDR3 DNA: TGCAGCGTTGAACTCGGGGGCCAAACCGGGGAGCTGTTTTTT.

The V and J genes are TRBV28 and TRBJ2-1; TRBD1 matches at 7 bases. CDR3 length: 15 amino acids. The germline V gene encodes CDR1 MDHEN and CDR2 SYDVKM. V was clipped by 3 bases and J by 7 bases; unmatched bases: 9. CDR3 sequence: CASSFWDSKPNEQFF. CDR3 DNA sequence: TGTGCCAGCAGTTTCTGGGACAGTAAACCGAATGAGCAGTTCTTC. The complete variable domain, with remaining parts taken from reference TRBV28 and TRBJ2-1, reads DVKVTQSSRYLVKRTGEKVFLECVQDMDHENMFWYRQDPGLGLRLIYFSYDVKMKEKGDIPEGYSVSREKKERFSLILESASTNQTSMYLCASSFWDSKPNEQFFGPGTRLTVL.

The chain links TRBV18 to TRBJ1-5; TRBD1 might be the D (5 bases). The germline V gene has CDR1 KGHSH and CDR2 LQKENI. The CDR3 runs 19 residues. Trimming left V 5 bases short and J 3 bases short, with 26 bases between. The CDR3 DNA sequence: TGTGCCAGCTCATCCCGCTTGCTCCTTGACAGAGCCCACAATCAGCCCCAGCATTTT. Amino acid sequence: CASSSRLLLDRAHNQPQHF.

The V call is TRBV30, the J call TRBJ2-7, with D maybe TRBD1 (5 bases). The V and J ends lost 0 bases and 2 bases respectively, with 8 bases between them. In germline, CDR1 is GTSNPN, CDR2 SVGIG (reference sequence). The CDR3 covers 13 residues. The CDR3 spells CAWSVQGTYEQYF. The CDR3 nucleotides are TGTGCCTGGAGTGTTCAGGGAACCTACGAGCAGTACTTC.

The chain carries TRBV21-1 and TRBJ2-3. TRBV21-1 is listed as a pseudogene. The CDR3 runs 15 residues. In DNA, the CDR3 is TGTGCCAGCGCCGCGTCAGGACGGCGCACAGATACGCAGTATTTT. This translates into CASAASGRRTDTQYF.

The chain joins TRBV9 to TRBJ1-4, with 7 nucleotides matching TRBD1. J was trimmed by 6 bases and V by 3 bases; bases with no gene match: 26. The germline CDR1 and CDR2 sequences are SGDLS and YYNGEE. The CDR3 contains 21 residues. CDR3 sequence reads: CASSALPTGREVPKGDEKLFF. The CDR3 region has the DNA TGTGCCAGCAGCGCACTACCGACAGGGAGGGAGGTCCCTAAGGGAGATGAAAAACTGTTTTTT.

This clone was counted at least ten times. V and J are TRBV18 and TRBJ2-7, with a tentative D call TRBD2 (6 bases). This CDR3 has 13 residues. Germline lookup yields CDR1 KGHSH and CDR2 LQKENI. V was shortened by 5 bases and J by 5 bases, with 13 bases between the two germline ends. The CDR3 DNA reads as TGTGCCAGCTCATCCGGGGACTTTGACGAGCAGTACTTC. It specifies CASSSGDFDEQYF.

CDR3: CASSLAGSQGETQYF. CDR3 bases: TGTGCCAGCAGCTTAGCCGGATCCCAGGGGGAGACCCAGTACTTC. This chain links TRBV11-1 with TRBJ2-5; D is possibly TRBD1 (6 bases). V was trimmed by 0 bases and J by 5 bases, leaving 13 bases between them. This CDR3 is 15 amino acids long. The germline V gene has CDR1 SGHAT and CDR2 FQDESV (reference sequence).

The V and J genes are TRBV30 and TRBJ2-7, with D possibly matching TRBD2 (5 bases). This CDR3 spans 13 amino acids. The V gene lost 1 base and the J gene lost 3 bases, with 10 bases spanning the gap. The germline V gene has CDR1 GTSNPN and CDR2 SVGIG (reference sequence). CDR3 region: CAWSGSGIYEQYF. Written as DNA, the CDR3 is TGTGCCTGGAGTGGGTCGGGAATCTACGAGCAGTACTTC.

The chain joins TRBV28 to TRBJ2-5; D uncertain. CDR3 length equals 12 residues. The germline CDR1 and CDR2 sequences are MDHEN and SYDVKM. The V end lost 4 bases, the J end lost 5 bases, and 8 bases lay between the germline ends. The CDR3 here is CASSSQLETQYF. The CDR3 DNA reads as TGTGCCAGCAGTTCCCAGCTTGAGACCCAGTACTTC.

This clone was seen once. V gene TRBV2 combines with J gene TRBJ1-4; tentative D call: TRBD1 (6 bases). This CDR3 spans 17 amino acids. Germline lookup yields CDR1 SNHLY and CDR2 FYNNEI. Trimming cost V 3 bases and J 0 bases, with 14 bases left between them. CDR3 DNA: TGTGCCAGCAGTGAGAGGAGCACAGGGTCAACTAATGAAAAACTGTTTTTT. Translating it yields CASSERSTGSTNEKLFF.

The rearrangement uses TRBV9 and TRBJ2-1; D unclear. V was pared by 4 bases and J by 10 bases, with 18 bases between. Germline loops: CDR1 SGDLS, CDR2 YYNGEE. The CDR3 is 14 residues long. CDR3 region: CASSPHLTAVEQFF. In DNA form, the CDR3 reads TGTGCCAGCAGCCCACACCTCACGGCGGTAGAGCAGTTCTTC.

This rearrangement joins TRBV9 to TRBJ2-7; D unclear. V dropped 0 bases and J dropped 0 bases, with 10 bases sitting between them. CDR1 is SGDLS and CDR2 is YYNGEE in the germline V gene. The length of the CDR3 is 15 residues. CDR3 sequence: CASSVDGGRSYEQYF. In DNA form, the CDR3 reads TGTGCCAGCAGCGTAGACGGCGGACGCTCCTACGAGCAGTACTTC.

V is TRBV27 and J is TRBJ1-2; D is uncertain. V lost 5 bases, J lost 8 bases, and 18 bases lay in between. This CDR3 contains 14 residues. Germline V lookup: CDR1 MNHEY, CDR2 SMNVEV (reference sequence). The CDR3 bases are TGTGCCAGCAGTCCACGGCTGGGATCGGGCGGCTACACCTTC. Translated, it gives CASSPRLGSGGYTF.

The V and J genes are TRBV6-1 and TRBJ2-5; D possibly matches TRBD1 or TRBD2 (5 bases each). V lost 8 bases and J 6 bases, leaving 22 bases between the germline ends. This CDR3 has 15 amino acids. Per the germline V gene, CDR1 is MNHNS and CDR2 is SASEGT. The CDR3 spells CASVRGAYAEKTQYF. In nucleotides, the CDR3 is TGTGCCAGCGTCCGAGGGGCTTACGCTGAAAAGACCCAGTACTTC.

As regards this clone: Sequence at one end of the junction differs from germline and may be a read error. The chain has TRBV2 and TRBJ2-7, with D perhaps matching TRBD2 (5 bases). The CDR3 has 12 amino acids. The germline gives CDR1 SNHLY, CDR2 FYNNEI. CDR3 DNA sequence: TGTGCCAGCACCCTCAGAGGAGTCGCCGGGGACTTC. Translated, it gives CASTLRGVAGDF.

The gene calls are TRBV5-1 and TRBJ2-7; 9 nucleotides align to TRBD1. The J segment lost 2 bases and the V segment lost 0 bases, leaving 9 bases of the junction unmatched. The CDR3 runs to 17 residues. Per the germline V gene, CDR1 is SGHRS and CDR2 is YFSETQ. The CDR3 nucleotides are TGCGCCAGCAGCTTGGACAGGGGGCGCGGGGTCACCTACGAGCAGTACTTC. It is translated as CASSLDRGRGVTYEQYF.

Comments on this clone: The same CDR3 is also encoded by other DNA sequences in this sample. The J gene is TRBJ2-2, the V gene TRBV11-3; D gene ambiguous. V gave up 2 bases and J gave up 0 bases, with 4 bases separating them. The CDR3 length is 14 residues. Germline values: CDR1 SGHNT, CDR2 YENEEA. The CDR3 spells CASSLTANTGELFF. The CDR3 nucleotides are TGTGCCAGCAGCTTAACGGCGAACACCGGGGAGCTGTTTTTT.

This rearrangement joins TRBV11-2 to TRBJ1-3, with TRBD1 matching 9 bases. Germline V gene lookup returns CDR1 SGHAT and CDR2 FQNNGV. J lost 11 bases, V lost 3 bases, and 8 bases had no gene match. The CDR3 covers 14 residues. The CDR3 region is CASSLTGGPSSIYF. The DNA for the CDR3 is TGTGCCAGCAGCTTGACAGGGGGTCCAAGCTCCATATATTTT.

The genes are TRBV5-4 and TRBJ1-2; tentatively, D is TRBD1 (6 bases). There are 15 residues in the CDR3. V was trimmed by 2 bases and J by 0 bases, leaving 11 bases between them. Per the germline V gene, CDR1 is SGHNT and CDR2 is YYREEE (reference sequence). The CDR3 loop is CASSLSGTPNYGYTF. DNA for the CDR3: TGTGCCAGCAGCTTATCCGGGACACCTAACTATGGCTACACCTTC.

A few counts support this clone. V is TRBV11-2 and J is TRBJ1-2, with TRBD1 identical over 7 bases. The CDR3 consists of 14 residues. Germline V CDR1 and CDR2: SGHAT, FQNNGV. With V trimmed by 6 bases and J by 4 bases, 8 bases remained unmatched. CDR3 region: CASSPTGSGYGYTF. The DNA for the CDR3 is TGTGCCAGCAGTCCGACAGGGTCAGGCTATGGCTACACCTTC. The entire variable domain, with the rest obtained from reference TRBV11-2 and TRBJ1-2, is as follows: EAGVAQSPRYKIIEKRQSVAFWCNPISGHATLYWYQQILGQGPKLLIQFQNNGVVDDSQLPKDRFSAERLKGVDSTLKIQPAKLEDSAVYLCASSPTGSGYGYTFGSGTRLTVV.

The chain carries TRBV7-6 and TRBJ1-5; D gene ambiguous. With 5 bases removed from V and 5 bases from J, the gap between germline ends came to 10 bases. The CDR3 contains 13 residues. Germline CDR1 reads SGHVS; CDR2 reads FNYEAQ. CDR3 residues: CASSPDGHQPQHF. CDR3 DNA: TGTGCCAGCAGCCCTGACGGTCATCAGCCCCAGCATTTT.

The rearrangement uses TRBV4-1 and TRBJ2-1; possible D gene TRBD1, 6 bases. Germline CDR1 is MGHRA and CDR2 is YSYEKL. Trimming took off 4 bases at V and 5 bases at J, with 12 bases between the two ends. The CDR3 extends over 14 amino acids. CDR3 nucleotide sequence: TGCGCCAGCAGCCCTTACAGGGCGGACAATGAGCAGTTCTTC. It is translated as CASSPYRADNEQFF.

The chain carries TRBV14 and TRBJ2-7, with D tentatively TRBD1 (5 bases). The CDR3 consists of 18 residues. Germline V gene sequence: CDR1 SGHDN, CDR2 FVKESK. The V end was cut by 0 bases, the J end by 5 bases, with 23 bases between. In nucleotides, the CDR3 is TGTGCCAGCAGCCAAGAAAGCATGCGCCTAGGGGTTAGGGACGAGCAGTACTTC. Protein: CASSQESMRLGVRDEQYF. Filled out from reference TRBV14 and TRBJ2-7, the complete variable domain reads EAGVTQFPSHSVIEKGQTVTLRCDPISGHDNLYWYRRVMGKEIKFLLHFVKESKQDESGMPNNRFLAERTGGTYSTLKVQPAELEDSGVYFCASSQESMRLGVRDEQYFGPGTRLTVT.

The chain uses TRBV5-4 and TRBJ2-3, with D unclear. Germline V gene data show CDR1 as SGHNT and CDR2 as YYREEE (reference sequence). This CDR3 spans 15 amino acids. The ends were cut back, 1 base at V and 4 bases at J, with 13 bases in the middle. The CDR3 bases are TGTGCCAGCAGCTTGAAAGCTCTCGGCTCAGATACGCAGTATTTT. Amino acid sequence: CASSLKALGSDTQYF.

The V gene is TRBV19, the J gene TRBJ1-5; 7 nucleotides agree with TRBD1. Germline CDR1 LNHDA, CDR2 SQIVND (reference sequence). Trimming removed 6 bases from V and 4 bases from J; junction bases left unmatched: 9. There are 15 residues in the CDR3. CDR3 sequence: CASSPTGDFNQPQHF. DNA for the CDR3: TGTGCCAGTAGCCCTACAGGGGACTTTAATCAGCCCCAGCATTTT.

V is TRBV5-1 and J is TRBJ2-7, with D perhaps being TRBD1 or TRBD2 (5 bases each). Trimming removed 2 bases from V and 2 bases from J, with 11 bases in between. CDR1 SGHRS and CDR2 YFSETQ come from the germline V gene. This CDR3 is built from 14 residues. The CDR3 sequence: CASSLNGATYEQYF. In DNA, the CDR3 is TGCGCCAGCAGCTTAAACGGGGCCACCTACGAGCAGTACTTC.

This CDR3 reads CASSLGGTAGANVLTF. In DNA form, the CDR3 reads TGTGCCAGCAGCTTAGGCGGGACCGCTGGGGCCAACGTCCTGACTTTC. The chain is built from TRBV11-2 and TRBJ2-6; a possible D gene is TRBD2 (6 bases). CDR3 length: 16 amino acids. V was shortened by 1 base and J by 2 bases, with 9 bases between the two germline ends. The germline V gene has CDR1 SGHAT and CDR2 FQNNGV.